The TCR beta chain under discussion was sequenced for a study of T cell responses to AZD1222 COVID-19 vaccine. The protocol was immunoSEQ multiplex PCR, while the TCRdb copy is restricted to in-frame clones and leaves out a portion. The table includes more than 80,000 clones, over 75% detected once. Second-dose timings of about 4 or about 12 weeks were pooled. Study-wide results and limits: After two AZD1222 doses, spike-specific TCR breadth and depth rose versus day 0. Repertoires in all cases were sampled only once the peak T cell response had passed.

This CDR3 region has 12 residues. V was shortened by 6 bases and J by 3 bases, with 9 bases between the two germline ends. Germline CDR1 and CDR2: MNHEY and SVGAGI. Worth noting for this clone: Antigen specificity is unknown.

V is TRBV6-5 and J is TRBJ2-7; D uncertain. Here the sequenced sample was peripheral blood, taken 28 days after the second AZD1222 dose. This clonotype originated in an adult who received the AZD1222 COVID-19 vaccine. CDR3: CASRSGRYEQYF. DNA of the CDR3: TGTGCCAGCAGAAGTGGGCGCTACGAGCAGTACTTC.